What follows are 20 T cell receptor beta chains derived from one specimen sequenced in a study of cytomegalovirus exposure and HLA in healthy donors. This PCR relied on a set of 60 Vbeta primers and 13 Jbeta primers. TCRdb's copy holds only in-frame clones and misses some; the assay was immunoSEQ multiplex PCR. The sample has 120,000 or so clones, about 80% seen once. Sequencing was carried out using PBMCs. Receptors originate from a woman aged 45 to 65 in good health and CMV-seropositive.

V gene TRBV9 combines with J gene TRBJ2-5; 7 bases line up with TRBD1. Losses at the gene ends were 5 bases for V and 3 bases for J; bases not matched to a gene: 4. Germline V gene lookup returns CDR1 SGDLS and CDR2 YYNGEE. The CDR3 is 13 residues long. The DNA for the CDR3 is TGTGCCAGCAGTGTCAGGGGGAAAGAGACCCAGTACTTC. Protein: CASSVRGKETQYF.

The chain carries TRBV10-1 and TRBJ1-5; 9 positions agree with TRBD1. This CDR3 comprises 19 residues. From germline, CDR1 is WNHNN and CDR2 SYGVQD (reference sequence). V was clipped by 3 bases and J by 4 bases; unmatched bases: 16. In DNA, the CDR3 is TGCGCCAGCAGTGAATTTCGGACAGGGGTTGGTCCGGAGAATCAGCCCCAGCATTTT. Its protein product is CASSEFRTGVGPENQPQHF.

CDR3 nucleotides: TGTGCCAGCAGCCAAGGGGGCGCAGGGAACTATGGCTACACCTTC. Translating it yields CASSQGGAGNYGYTF. The chain recombines TRBV14 with TRBJ1-2; tentative D call: TRBD1 (5 bases). The V and J ends lost 1 base and 2 bases respectively, with 11 bases between them. The CDR3 is 15 residues long. The germline CDR1 and CDR2 sequences are SGHDN and FVKESK.

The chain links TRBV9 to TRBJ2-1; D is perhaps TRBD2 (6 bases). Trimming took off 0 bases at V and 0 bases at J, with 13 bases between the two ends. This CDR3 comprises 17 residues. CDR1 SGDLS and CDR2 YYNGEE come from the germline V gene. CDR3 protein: CASSVVGGSGSYNEQFF. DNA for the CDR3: TGTGCCAGCAGCGTAGTAGGAGGGAGTGGCTCCTACAATGAGCAGTTCTTC.

CDR3: CASSESGADNSPLHF. Written as DNA, the CDR3 is TGTGCCAGCAGCGAAAGTGGGGCCGATAATTCACCCCTCCACTTT. The rearrangement links TRBV7-3 to TRBJ1-6; maybe TRBD1 (5 bases). The ends were cut back, 5 bases at V and 5 bases at J, with 13 bases in the middle. CDR3 length equals 15 residues. Germline V CDR1 and CDR2: SGHTA, FQGTGA.

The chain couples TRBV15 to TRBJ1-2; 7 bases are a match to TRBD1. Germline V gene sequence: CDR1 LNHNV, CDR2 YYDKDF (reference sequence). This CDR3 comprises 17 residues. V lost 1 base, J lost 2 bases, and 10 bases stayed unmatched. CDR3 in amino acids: CATSRGTPGQRNYGYTF. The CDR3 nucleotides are TGTGCCACCAGCAGAGGAACCCCGGGACAGCGAAACTATGGCTACACCTTC.

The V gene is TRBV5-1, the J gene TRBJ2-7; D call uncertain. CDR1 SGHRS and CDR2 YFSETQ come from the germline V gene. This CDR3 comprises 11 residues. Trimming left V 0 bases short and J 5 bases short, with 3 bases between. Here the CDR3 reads CASSLGDEQYF. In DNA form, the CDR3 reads TGCGCCAGCAGCTTGGGAGACGAGCAGTACTTC.

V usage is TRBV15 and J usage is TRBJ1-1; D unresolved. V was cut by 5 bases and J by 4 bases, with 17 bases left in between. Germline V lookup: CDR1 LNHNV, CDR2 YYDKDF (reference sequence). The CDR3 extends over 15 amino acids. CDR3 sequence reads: CATSPRGRAGTEAFF. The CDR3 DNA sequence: TGTGCCACCAGCCCGCGGGGTAGGGCGGGCACTGAAGCTTTCTTT.

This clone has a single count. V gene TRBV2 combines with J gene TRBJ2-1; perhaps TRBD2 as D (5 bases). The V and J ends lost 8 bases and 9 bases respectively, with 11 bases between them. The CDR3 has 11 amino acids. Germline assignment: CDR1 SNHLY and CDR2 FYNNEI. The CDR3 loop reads CASVDWIEQFF. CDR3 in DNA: TGTGCCAGCGTGGACTGGATTGAGCAGTTCTTC.

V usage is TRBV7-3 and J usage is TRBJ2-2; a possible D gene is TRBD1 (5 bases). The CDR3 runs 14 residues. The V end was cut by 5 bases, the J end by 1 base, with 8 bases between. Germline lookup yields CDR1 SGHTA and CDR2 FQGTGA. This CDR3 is CASSKTGNTGELFF. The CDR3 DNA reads TGTGCCAGCAGCAAAACAGGGAACACCGGGGAGCTGTTTTTT.

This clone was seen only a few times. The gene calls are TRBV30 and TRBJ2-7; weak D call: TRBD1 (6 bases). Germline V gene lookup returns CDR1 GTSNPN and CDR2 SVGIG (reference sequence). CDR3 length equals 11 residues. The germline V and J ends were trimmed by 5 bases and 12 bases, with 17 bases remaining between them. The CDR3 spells CAWANLDRRYF. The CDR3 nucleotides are TGTGCCTGGGCCAACCTCGACAGGAGGTACTTC.

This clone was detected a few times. CDR3 residues: CASIEQGAEAFF. The DNA of the CDR3 is TGTGCCAGCATCGAACAGGGGGCAGAAGCTTTCTTT. The gene calls are TRBV5-4 and TRBJ1-1; 9 bases agree with TRBD1. The germline V gene encodes CDR1 SGHNT and CDR2 YYREEE (reference sequence). V trimming: 6 bases; J trimming: 8 bases; junction bases outside the gene matches: 5. This CDR3 region has 12 residues.

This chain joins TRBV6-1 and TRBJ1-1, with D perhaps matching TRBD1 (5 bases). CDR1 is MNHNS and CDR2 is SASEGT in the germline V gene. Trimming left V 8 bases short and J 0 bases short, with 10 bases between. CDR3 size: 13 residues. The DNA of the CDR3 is TGTGCCAGCGCGGCAGGGTTGAACACTGAAGCTTTCTTT. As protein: CASAAGLNTEAFF.

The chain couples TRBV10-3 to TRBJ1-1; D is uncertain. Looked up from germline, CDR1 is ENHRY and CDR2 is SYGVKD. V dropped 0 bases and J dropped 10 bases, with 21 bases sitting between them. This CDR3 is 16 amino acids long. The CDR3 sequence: CAISESMAPLRSGAFF. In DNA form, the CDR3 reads TGTGCCATCAGTGAGTCGATGGCCCCCTTAAGGAGCGGAGCTTTCTTT.

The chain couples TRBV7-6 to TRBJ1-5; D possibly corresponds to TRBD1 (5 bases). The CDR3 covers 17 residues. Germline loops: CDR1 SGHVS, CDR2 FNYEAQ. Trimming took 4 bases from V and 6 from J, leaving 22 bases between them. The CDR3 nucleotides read TGTGCCAGCAGCTCATACCTGCCATATGGGGCGCGTCAGCCCCAGCATTTT. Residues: CASSSYLPYGARQPQHF.

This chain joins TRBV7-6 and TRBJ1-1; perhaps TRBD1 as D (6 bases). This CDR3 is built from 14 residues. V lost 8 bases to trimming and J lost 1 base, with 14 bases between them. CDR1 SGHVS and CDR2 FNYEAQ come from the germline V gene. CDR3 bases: TGTGCCAGCGGGGCAGGGGATCAGAACACTGAAGCTTTCTTT. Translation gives CASGAGDQNTEAFF.

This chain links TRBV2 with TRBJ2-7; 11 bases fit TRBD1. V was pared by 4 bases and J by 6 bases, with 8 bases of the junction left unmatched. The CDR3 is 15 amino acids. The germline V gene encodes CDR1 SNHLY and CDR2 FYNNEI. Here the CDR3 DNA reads TGTGCCAGCAGTGCCCCCGGGACAGGGGGTAGCGAGCAGTACTTC. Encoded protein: CASSAPGTGGSEQYF.

CDR3 amino acids: CASSLELGSYNEQFF. The CDR3 bases are TGTGCCAGCAGCTTGGAACTAGGCTCCTACAATGAGCAGTTCTTC. The chain couples TRBV5-4 to TRBJ2-1; the D gene is possibly TRBD2 (5 bases). Germline CDR1 SGHNT, CDR2 YYREEE (reference sequence). Trimming removed 0 bases from V and 0 bases from J, with 7 bases in between. CDR3 length equals 15 residues.

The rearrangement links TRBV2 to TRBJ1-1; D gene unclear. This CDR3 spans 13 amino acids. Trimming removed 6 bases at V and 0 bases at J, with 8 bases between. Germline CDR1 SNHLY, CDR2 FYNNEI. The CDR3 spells CASSEGMNTEAFF. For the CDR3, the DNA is TGTGCCAGCAGCGAGGGCATGAACACTGAAGCTTTCTTT. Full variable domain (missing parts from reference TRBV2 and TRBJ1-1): EPEVTQTPSHQVTQMGQEVILRCVPISNHLYFYWYRQILGQKVEFLVSFYNNEISEKSEIFDDQFSVERPDGSNFTLKIRSTKLEDSAMYFCASSEGMNTEAFFGQGTRLTVV.

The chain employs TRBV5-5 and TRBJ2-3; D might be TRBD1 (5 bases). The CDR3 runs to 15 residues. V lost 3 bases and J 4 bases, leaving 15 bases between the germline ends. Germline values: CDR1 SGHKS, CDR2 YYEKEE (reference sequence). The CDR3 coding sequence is TGTGCCAGCAGCTCCCGTGTGGGGCATGCAGATACGCAGTATTTT. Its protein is CASSSRVGHADTQYF.